The 16 T cell receptor beta chains below come from one sample, sequenced in a study of vaccination effects on CD4 cells after COVID-19. Assay used: immunoSEQ multiplex PCR; TCRdb lists only in-frame clones, some missing. Of approximately 24,000 clones listed, roughly 79% are singletons. Viral peptide pool expansion of antigen-specific CD4+ T cells preceded sequencing in the ViraFEST assay. An approximately ten-day culture period preceded the isolation of CD4+ T cells. Either the mRNA-1273 or the BNT162b2 vaccine was given to participants as two doses. These receptors' targets are unknown. The sequencing here drew on CD4+ T cells from PBMCs cultured with SARS-CoV-2 spike peptides, taken after COVID-19 vaccination. These receptors were collected from a human donor who received a COVID-19 vaccine. Some clones in this sample may be carry-over from other donors' samples.

The gene calls are TRBV7-2 and TRBJ2-5, with 7 nucleotides matching TRBD1. Trimming took 5 bases from V and 1 from J; bases not matched to a gene: 1. Germline V gene data show CDR1 as SGHTA and CDR2 as FQGNSA. This CDR3 spans 13 amino acids. CDR3 sequence (DNA): TGTGCCAGCAGCCGGGACAGCCAAGAGACCCAGTACTTC. The encoded protein is CASSRDSQETQYF.

V is TRBV5-5 and J is TRBJ1-5; TRBD1 is a possible D gene (5 bases). The CDR3 consists of 13 residues. Per the germline V gene, CDR1 is SGHKS and CDR2 is YYEKEE (reference sequence). V was cut by 0 bases and J by 9 bases, with 10 bases left in between. This CDR3 is CASSLGDGTPQHF. CDR3 bases: TGTGCCAGCAGCTTGGGGGATGGGACGCCCCAGCATTTT.

J is TRBJ2-7 and V is TRBV5-8; D is unclear. Germline-derived CDR1 and CDR2 are SGHTS and YDEGEE. Trimming stripped 1 base from V and 1 base from J, with 9 bases between. The CDR3 has 14 residues. The CDR3 is CASSLTHSSYEQYV. CDR3 bases: TGTGCCAGCAGCTTGACCCACAGTTCCTACGAGCAGTACGTC.

The genes are TRBV19 and TRBJ1-5, with D perhaps TRBD1 (6 bases). The CDR3 runs to 13 residues. The V and J ends lost 11 bases and 4 bases respectively, with 15 bases between them. CDR1 is LNHDA and CDR2 is SQIVND in the germline V gene (reference sequence). The CDR3 region is CASTGFVNQPQHF. For the CDR3, the DNA is TGTGCCTCAACAGGGTTTGTGAATCAGCCCCAGCATTTT.

The rearrangement joins TRBV2 to TRBJ1-3; the match to TRBD1 covers 9 bases. The junction had 7 bases not matched to a gene; V was cut back by 6 bases and J by 1 base. CDR3 size: 16 residues. The germline V gene encodes CDR1 SNHLY and CDR2 FYNNEI. The CDR3 sequence: CASRAGTGRSGNTIYF. The CDR3, as DNA: TGTGCCAGCAGAGCGGGGACAGGGAGATCTGGAAACACCATATATTTT.

The chain couples TRBV19 to TRBJ1-2; the match to TRBD1 covers 10 bases. The CDR3 spans 15 residues. The germline CDR1 and CDR2 sequences are LNHDA and SQIVND (reference sequence). After removal of 6 bases from V and 4 bases from J, the junction contained 8 bases not matched to a gene. CDR3 nucleotides: TGTGCCAGTAGACGGACAGGGGGTTTGGGCTATGGCTACACCTTC. The encoded protein is CASRRTGGLGYGYTF.

This CDR3 reads CASRDSSPRDEQFF. The CDR3 DNA reads TGCGCCAGCCGAGACAGTAGTCCCAGGGATGAGCAGTTCTTC. The chain links TRBV5-1 to TRBJ2-1, with D tentatively TRBD1 (5 bases). This CDR3 contains 14 residues. V lost 7 bases and J lost 8, with 19 bases in between. Germline-derived CDR1 and CDR2 are SGHRS and YFSETQ.

The chain joins TRBV11-2 to TRBJ2-5; tentatively, D is TRBD1 (6 bases). This CDR3 contains 14 residues. Trimming stripped 5 bases from V and 1 base from J, with 11 bases between. CDR1 is SGHAT, CDR2 FQNNGV, per germline. The CDR3 DNA reads as TGTGCCAGCAGCACACACAGGGTCCAAGAGACCCAGTACTTC. Translated, it gives CASSTHRVQETQYF.

V is TRBV7-2 and J is TRBJ1-5; D ambiguous. Deletions cut 5 bases from V and 5 bases from J, with 13 bases between. Looked up from germline, CDR1 is SGHTA and CDR2 is FQGNSA. The CDR3 contains 14 residues. CDR3 sequence (DNA): TGTGCCAGCAGCCCCCCCGGAGATTATCAGCCCCAGCATTTT. It codes for CASSPPGDYQPQHF.

This chain uses TRBV9 with TRBJ1-1; D remains ambiguous. V lost 3 bases, J lost 4 bases, and 19 bases lay in between. Per the germline V gene, CDR1 is SGDLS and CDR2 is YYNGEE. The CDR3 has 16 amino acids. CDR3 in DNA: TGTGCCAGCAGCGGTTGGCAGCCCTCCCAAGGCACTGAAGCTTTCTTT. Translating it yields CASSGWQPSQGTEAFF.

This clone appeared a few times. This chain links TRBV5-4 with TRBJ1-5, with D unresolved. V lost 2 bases, J lost 7 bases, and 10 bases lay in between. Germline V CDR1 and CDR2: SGHNT, YYREEE (reference sequence). This CDR3 contains 13 residues. The CDR3 region is CASSFAGGQPQHF. The CDR3 DNA reads as TGTGCCAGCAGCTTCGCAGGAGGCCAGCCCCAGCATTTT.

The J gene is TRBJ1-2, the V gene TRBV5-4; maybe TRBD1 (6 bases). CDR1 SGHNT and CDR2 YYREEE come from the germline V gene (reference sequence). V shed 4 bases and J shed 2 bases, with 9 bases lying between them. This CDR3 is built from 13 residues. In nucleotides, the CDR3 is TGTGCCAGCAGCCCGGACAGAAACTATGGCTACACCTTC. Translation gives CASSPDRNYGYTF.

The chain uses TRBV6-2 or TRBV6-3 and TRBJ1-2, with D tentatively TRBD1 (5 bases). The germline gives CDR1 MNHEY, CDR2 SVGEGT. V was clipped by 6 bases and J by 6 bases, with 17 bases between them. This CDR3 is 14 amino acids long. Here the CDR3 reads CASRPPGTGNGYTF. The CDR3 DNA is TGTGCCAGCAGACCTCCTGGGACGGGAAATGGCTACACCTTC.

The V gene is TRBV7-2, the J gene TRBJ1-5, with D possibly being TRBD1 (5 bases). The V gene lost 1 base and the J gene lost 6 bases, with 16 bases spanning the gap. Per germline, CDR1 SGHTA and CDR2 FQGNSA. The CDR3 runs 16 residues. CDR3: CASSLGPRDWGQPQHF. Written as DNA, the CDR3 is TGTGCCAGCAGCTTAGGCCCCAGGGACTGGGGTCAGCCCCAGCATTTT. The full variable domain, in which reference TRBV7-2 and TRBJ1-5 provide the parts outside the CDR3, is GAGVSQSPSNKVTEKGKDVELRCDPISGHTALYWYRQSLGQGLEFLIYFQGNSAPDKSGLPSDRFSAERTGGSVSTLTIQRTQQEDSAVYLCASSLGPRDWGQPQHFGDGTRLSIL.

This chain connects TRBV6-5 to TRBJ2-5; 9 positions match TRBD1. CDR1 and CDR2 from the germline V gene are MNHEY and SVGAGI. Germline trimming cut 2 bases from V and 4 bases from J; bases unmatched to any gene: 5. The CDR3 length is 15 residues. The CDR3 nucleotides read TGTGCCAGCAGTTACGTAACAGGGGGCGTAGAGACCCAGTACTTC. Its translation is CASSYVTGGVETQYF.

This clone was detected only once. The V call is TRBV7-2, the J call TRBJ1-2; 7 bases are a match to TRBD1. Germline assignment: CDR1 SGHTA and CDR2 FQGNSA. V trimming: 4 bases; J trimming: 7 bases; junction bases outside the gene matches: 15. This CDR3 is built from 16 residues. CDR3 residues: CASSSGGARLESGYTF. CDR3 DNA sequence: TGTGCCAGCAGCTCAGGGGGGGCCAGGTTGGAAAGTGGCTACACCTTC.